This T cell receptor (beta chain) originates from a study of blood T cell repertoires in COVID-19. The CDR3 consists of 20 residues. CDR1 KGHSH and CDR2 LQKENI come from the germline V gene. V was trimmed by 3 bases and J by 0 bases, leaving 26 bases between them. Under the authors' procedure: Quantification of nucleated cells was approximated via reference gene primer amplification. The data were produced by immunoSEQ multiplex PCR, yet TCRdb's version contains in-frame clones alone and is incomplete. The V and J calls and clone size were taken over from that table, and D and trimming were inferred from the DNA. This sample has some 360,000 clones, with around 87% found just once. It was during active infection that Seattle patients were enrolled and then longitudinally followed.

The receptor's source is a woman aged 60-70 years with COVID-19, enrolled during active disease. The sample taken for sequencing was peripheral blood. The V call is TRBV18, the J call TRBJ1-2; D perhaps matches TRBD1 (6 bases). This CDR3 is CASSPTQGKGRGFANYGYTF. CDR3 coding DNA: TGTGCCAGCTCACCCACCCAGGGGAAAGGGCGTGGGTTCGCTAACTATGGCTACACCTTC.